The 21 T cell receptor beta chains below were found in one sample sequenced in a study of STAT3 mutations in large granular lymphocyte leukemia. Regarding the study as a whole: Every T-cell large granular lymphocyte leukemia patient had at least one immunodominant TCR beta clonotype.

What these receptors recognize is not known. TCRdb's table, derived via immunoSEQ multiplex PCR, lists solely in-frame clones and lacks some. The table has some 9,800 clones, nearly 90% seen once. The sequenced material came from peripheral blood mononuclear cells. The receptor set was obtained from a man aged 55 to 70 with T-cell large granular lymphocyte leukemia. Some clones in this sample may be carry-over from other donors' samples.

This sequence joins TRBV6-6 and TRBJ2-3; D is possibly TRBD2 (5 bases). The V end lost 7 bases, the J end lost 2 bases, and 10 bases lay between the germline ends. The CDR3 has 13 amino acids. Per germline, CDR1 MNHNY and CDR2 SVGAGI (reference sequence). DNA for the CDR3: TGTGCCAGCACCTCGGGGTCCACAGATACGCAGTATTTT. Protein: CASTSGSTDTQYF.

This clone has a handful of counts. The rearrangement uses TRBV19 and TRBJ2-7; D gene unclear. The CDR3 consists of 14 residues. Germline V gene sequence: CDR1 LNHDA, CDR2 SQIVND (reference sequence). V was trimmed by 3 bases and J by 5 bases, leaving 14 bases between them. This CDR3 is CASSMARVDHEQYF. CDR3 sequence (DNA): TGTGCCAGTAGTATGGCCCGGGTGGACCACGAGCAGTACTTC.

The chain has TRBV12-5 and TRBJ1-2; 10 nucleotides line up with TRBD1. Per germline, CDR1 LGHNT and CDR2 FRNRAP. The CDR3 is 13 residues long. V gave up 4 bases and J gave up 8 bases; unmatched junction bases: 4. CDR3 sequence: CASGSGTGEGYTF. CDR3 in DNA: TGTGCTAGTGGTTCCGGGACAGGGGAAGGCTACACCTTC.

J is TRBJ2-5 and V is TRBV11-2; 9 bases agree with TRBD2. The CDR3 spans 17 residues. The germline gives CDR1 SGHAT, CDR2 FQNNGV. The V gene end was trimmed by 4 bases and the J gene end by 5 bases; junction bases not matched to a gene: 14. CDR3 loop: CASSSRLAEGSRETQYF. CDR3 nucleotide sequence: TGTGCCAGCAGCTCGAGACTAGCGGAGGGGTCCCGGGAGACCCAGTACTTC.

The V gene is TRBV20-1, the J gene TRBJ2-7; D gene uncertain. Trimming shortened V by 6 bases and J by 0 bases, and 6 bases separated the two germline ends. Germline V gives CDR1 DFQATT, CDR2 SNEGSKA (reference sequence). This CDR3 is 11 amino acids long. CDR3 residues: CSAPSSYEQYF. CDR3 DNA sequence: TGCAGTGCCCCTAGCTCCTACGAGCAGTACTTC.

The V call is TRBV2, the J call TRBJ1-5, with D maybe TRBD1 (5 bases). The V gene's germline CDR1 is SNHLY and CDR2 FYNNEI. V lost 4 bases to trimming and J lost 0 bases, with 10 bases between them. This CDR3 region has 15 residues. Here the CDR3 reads CASSGRTSSNQPQHF. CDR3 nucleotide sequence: TGTGCCAGCAGTGGGAGGACATCTAGCAATCAGCCCCAGCATTTT. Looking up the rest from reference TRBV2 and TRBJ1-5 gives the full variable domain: EPEVTQTPSHQVTQMGQEVILRCVPISNHLYFYWYRQILGQKVEFLVSFYNNEISEKSEIFDDQFSVERPDGSNFTLKIRSTKLEDSAMYFCASSGRTSSNQPQHFGDGTRLSIL.

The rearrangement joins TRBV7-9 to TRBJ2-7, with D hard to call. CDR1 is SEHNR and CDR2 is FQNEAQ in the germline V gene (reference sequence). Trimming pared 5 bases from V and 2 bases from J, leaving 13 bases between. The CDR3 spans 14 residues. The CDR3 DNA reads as TGTGCCAGCAGCCCTCGGACGGCAGCCTACGAGCAGTACTTC. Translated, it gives CASSPRTAAYEQYF.

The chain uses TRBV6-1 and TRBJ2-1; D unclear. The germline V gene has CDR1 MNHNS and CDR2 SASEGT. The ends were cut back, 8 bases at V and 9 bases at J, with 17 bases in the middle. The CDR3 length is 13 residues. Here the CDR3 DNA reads TGTGCCAGCCCCCGATCTGGTTTAGGTGAGCAGTTCTTC. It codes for CASPRSGLGEQFF.

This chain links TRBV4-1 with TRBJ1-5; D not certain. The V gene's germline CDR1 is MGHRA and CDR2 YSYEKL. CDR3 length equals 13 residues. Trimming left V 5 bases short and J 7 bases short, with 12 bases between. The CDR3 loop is CASSDASGQPQHF. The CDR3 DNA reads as TGCGCCAGCAGCGACGCTTCGGGCCAGCCCCAGCATTTT.

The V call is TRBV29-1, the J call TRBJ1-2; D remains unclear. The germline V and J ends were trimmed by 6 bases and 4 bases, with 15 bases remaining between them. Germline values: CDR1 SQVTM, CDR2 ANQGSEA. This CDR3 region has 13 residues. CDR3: CSVKLAGTYGYTF. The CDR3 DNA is TGCAGCGTAAAGTTGGCAGGCACCTATGGCTACACCTTC.

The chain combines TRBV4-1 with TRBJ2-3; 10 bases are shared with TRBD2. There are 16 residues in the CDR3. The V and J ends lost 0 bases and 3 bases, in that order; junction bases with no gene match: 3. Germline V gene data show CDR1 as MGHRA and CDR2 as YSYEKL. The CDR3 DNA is TGCGCCAGCAGCCAAGAAGATAGCGGGAGGACAGATACGCAGTATTTT. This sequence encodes CASSQEDSGRTDTQYF.

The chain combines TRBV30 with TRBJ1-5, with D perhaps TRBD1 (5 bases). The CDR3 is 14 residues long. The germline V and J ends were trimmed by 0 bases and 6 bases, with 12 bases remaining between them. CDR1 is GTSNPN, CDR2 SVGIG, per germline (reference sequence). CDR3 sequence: CAWSVGEGTQPQHF. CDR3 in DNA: TGTGCCTGGAGTGTAGGGGAGGGAACTCAGCCCCAGCATTTT. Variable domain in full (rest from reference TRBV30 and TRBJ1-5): SQTIHQWPATLVQPVGSPLSLECTVEGTSNPNLYWYRQAAGRGLQLLFYSVGIGQISSEVPQNLSASRPQDRQFILSSKKLLLSDSGFYLCAWSVGEGTQPQHFGDGTRLSIL.

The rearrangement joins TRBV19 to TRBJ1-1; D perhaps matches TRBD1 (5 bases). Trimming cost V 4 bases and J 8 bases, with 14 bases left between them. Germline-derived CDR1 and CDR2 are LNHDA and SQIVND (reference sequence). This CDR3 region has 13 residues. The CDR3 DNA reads TGTGCCAGTAGTACCTTGCGGGGCAGCGAAGCTTTCTTT. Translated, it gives CASSTLRGSEAFF.

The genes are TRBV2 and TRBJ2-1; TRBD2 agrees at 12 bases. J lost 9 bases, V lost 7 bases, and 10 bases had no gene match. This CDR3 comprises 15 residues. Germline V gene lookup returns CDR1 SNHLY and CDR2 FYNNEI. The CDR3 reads CASNLASGRVGEQFF. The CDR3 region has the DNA TGTGCCAGCAATCTCGCTAGCGGGAGGGTAGGTGAGCAGTTCTTC.

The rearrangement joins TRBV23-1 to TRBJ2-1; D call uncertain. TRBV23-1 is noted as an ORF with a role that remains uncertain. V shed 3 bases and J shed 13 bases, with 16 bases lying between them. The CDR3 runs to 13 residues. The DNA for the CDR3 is TGCGCCAGCAGTCACCTTGACCCCCCCCGACAGTTCTTC. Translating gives CASSHLDPPRQFF.

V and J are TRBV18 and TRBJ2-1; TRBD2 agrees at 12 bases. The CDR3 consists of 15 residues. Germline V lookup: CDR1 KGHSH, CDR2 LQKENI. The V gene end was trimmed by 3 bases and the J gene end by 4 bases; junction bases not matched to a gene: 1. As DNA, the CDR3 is TGTGCCAGCTCACCGGGACTAGCGGGTTACAATGAGCAGTTCTTC. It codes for CASSPGLAGYNEQFF.

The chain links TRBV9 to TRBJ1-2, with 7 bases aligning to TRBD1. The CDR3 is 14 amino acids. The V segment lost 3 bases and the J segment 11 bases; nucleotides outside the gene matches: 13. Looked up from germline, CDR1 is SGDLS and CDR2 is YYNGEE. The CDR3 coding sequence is TGTGCCAGCAGCGAGTTTCCGGGACAGAGCCCTTACACCTTC. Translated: CASSEFPGQSPYTF.

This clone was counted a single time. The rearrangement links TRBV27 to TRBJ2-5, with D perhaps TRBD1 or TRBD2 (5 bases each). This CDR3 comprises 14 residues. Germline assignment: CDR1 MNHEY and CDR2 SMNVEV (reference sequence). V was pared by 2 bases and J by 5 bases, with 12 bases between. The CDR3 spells CASSLMGEGETQYF. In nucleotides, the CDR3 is TGTGCCAGCAGTTTAATGGGGGAAGGGGAGACCCAGTACTTC.

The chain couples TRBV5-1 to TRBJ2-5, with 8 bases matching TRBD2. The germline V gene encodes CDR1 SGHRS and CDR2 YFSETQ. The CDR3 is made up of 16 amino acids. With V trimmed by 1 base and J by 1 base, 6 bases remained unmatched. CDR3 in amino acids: CASSLFTSGVQETQYF. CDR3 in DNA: TGCGCCAGCAGCTTGTTCACTAGCGGTGTCCAAGAGACCCAGTACTTC. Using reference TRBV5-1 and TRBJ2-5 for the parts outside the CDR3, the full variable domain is KAGVTQTPRYLIKTRGQQVTLSCSPISGHRSVSWYQQTPGQGLQFLFEYFSETQRNKGNFPGRFSGRQFSNSRSEMNVSTLELGDSALYLCASSLFTSGVQETQYFGPGTRLLVL.

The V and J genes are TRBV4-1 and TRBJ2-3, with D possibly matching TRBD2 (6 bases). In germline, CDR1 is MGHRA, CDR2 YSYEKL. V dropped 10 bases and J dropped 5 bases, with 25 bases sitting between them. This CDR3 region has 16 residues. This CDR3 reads CATKPILREFGDTQYF. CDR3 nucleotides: TGCGCCACCAAGCCAATCTTACGGGAGTTTGGAGATACGCAGTATTTT.

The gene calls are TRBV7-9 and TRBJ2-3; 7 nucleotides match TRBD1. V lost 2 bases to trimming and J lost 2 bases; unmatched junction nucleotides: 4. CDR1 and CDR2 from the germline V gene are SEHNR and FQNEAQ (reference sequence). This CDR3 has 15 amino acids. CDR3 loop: CASSLRQGPTDTQYF. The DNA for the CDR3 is TGTGCCAGCAGCTTACGACAGGGCCCCACAGATACGCAGTATTTT.